This T cell receptor beta chain is from a study of response to subunit inactivated influenza vaccine. This clonotype was picked up a small number of times. MiXCR, applied by TCRdb to the RT-PCR reads, yields one record per CDR3 protein. This table has hundreds of thousands of distinct CDR3 sequences, approximately 7.7% appearing once. CDR1 and CDR2 from the germline V gene are MGHRA and YSYEKL. Trimming took 4 bases from V and 3 from J, leaving 12 bases between them. The CDR3 has 14 residues. This receptor was identified in a man aged 45 to 75 who received an inactivated influenza vaccine. The sequenced sample was PBMCs from blood, obtained less than 30 months after vaccination. This chain joins TRBV4-1 and TRBJ2-5; tentatively, D is TRBD1 or TRBD2 (5 bases each). In DNA form, the CDR3 reads TGCGCCAGCAGCCCGGGACCGACTAAAGAGACCCAGTACTTC. Protein product: CASSPGPTKETQYF.